The 20 T cell receptor beta chains presented below share a single source sample, sequenced in a study of identical twins. One entry per CDR3 protein, called by TCRdb with MiXCR from the 5' RACE reads. In the table there are under 450,000 distinct CDR3 sequences, approximately 18% of which are singletons. Sequences were obtained from naive T cells sorted from blood. These receptors were obtained from a man aged 50-60 years in good health.

The rearrangement uses TRBV2 and TRBJ2-5, with a possible D match to TRBD1 (6 bases). Trimming took off 0 bases at V and 5 bases at J, with 16 bases between the two ends. CDR1 and CDR2 (germline): SNHLY, FYNNEI. CDR3 length equals 16 residues. CDR3 nucleotide sequence: TGTGCCAGCAGTGAAGCCCTCCGGACAGCTGGCGAGACCCAGTACTTC. Translation: CASSEALRTAGETQYF. The variable domain in full, with the rest retrieved from reference TRBV2 and TRBJ2-5, is EPEVTQTPSHQVTQMGQEVILRCVPISNHLYFYWYRQILGQKVEFLVSFYNNEISEKSEIFDDQFSVERPDGSNFTLKIRSTKLEDSAMYFCASSEALRTAGETQYFGPGTRLLVL.

The chain couples TRBV5-1 to TRBJ2-1; 9 bases agree with TRBD2. Germline CDR1 reads SGHRS; CDR2 reads YFSETQ. This CDR3 is 16 amino acids long. The trim removed 3 bases at V and 2 bases at J, leaving 6 bases unmatched. Here the CDR3 DNA reads TGCGCCAGCAGCTCGCGACTAGCGGATCCCTACAATGAGCAGTTCTTC. Its protein product is CASSSRLADPYNEQFF.

This clonotype was found a few times. The chain employs TRBV20-1 and TRBJ2-3; 9 positions agree with TRBD2. Germline V gene data show CDR1 as DFQATT and CDR2 as SNEGSKA (reference sequence). This CDR3 contains 15 residues. J lost 5 bases, V lost 2 bases, and 8 bases had no gene match. CDR3 region: CSARPTSGAGDTQYF. The CDR3 nucleotides read TGCAGTGCTAGACCGACTAGCGGAGCGGGAGATACGCAGTATTTT.

This clonotype was picked up a small number of times. V is TRBV12-3 or TRBV12-4 and J is TRBJ2-6; TRBD1 might be the D (6 bases). There are 18 residues in the CDR3. Trimming shortened V by 4 bases and J by 4 bases, and 20 bases separated the two germline ends. CDR3 sequence: CASSSHMGTGIGANVLTF. For the CDR3, the DNA is TGTGCCAGCAGTTCACACATGGGAACAGGGATCGGGGCCAACGTCCTGACTTTC.

A single count supports this clonotype. V is TRBV20-1 and J is TRBJ2-2; a possible D gene is TRBD2 (6 bases). Trimming removed 6 bases from V and 5 bases from J, with 19 bases in between. CDR1 DFQATT and CDR2 SNEGSKA come from the germline V gene (reference sequence). The CDR3 has 15 residues. The CDR3 nucleotides read TGCAGTGCGGCGGGACTTAGGGTGGGGACCGGGGAGCTGTTTTTT. It encodes CSAAGLRVGTGELFF.

This clonotype was seen more than once but under ten times. The chain employs TRBV12-3 or TRBV12-4 and TRBJ2-1; D is tentatively TRBD1 or TRBD2 (5 bases each). V was clipped by 6 bases and J by 8 bases, with 17 bases between them. The CDR3 length is 14 residues. The CDR3 protein is CASRPVPGTDEQFF. The CDR3 coding sequence is TGTGCCAGCAGACCTGTACCGGGGACCGATGAGCAGTTCTTC.

The V and J genes are TRBV7-9 and TRBJ2-7; 11 bases fit TRBD1. Trimming removed 1 base from V and 6 bases from J; junction bases left unmatched: 2. Germline V gene sequence: CDR1 SEHNR, CDR2 FQNEAQ (reference sequence). The CDR3 spans 14 residues. The CDR3 region is CASSLVGTGGEQYF. The CDR3 DNA reads as TGTGCCAGCAGCTTAGTAGGGACAGGGGGCGAGCAGTACTTC.

The chain employs TRBV6-5 and TRBJ2-5, with 10 positions matching TRBD2. Trimming took 3 bases from V and 4 from J; bases not matched to a gene: 2. Per the germline V gene, CDR1 is MNHEY and CDR2 is SVGAGI. The CDR3 length is 14 residues. CDR3 DNA sequence: TGTGCCAGCAGTTATAGCGGGAGGTCAGAGACCCAGTACTTC. Residues: CASSYSGRSETQYF.

This clonotype was seen a handful of times. This chain joins TRBV20-1 and TRBJ2-7; possibly TRBD2 for D (5 bases). V was trimmed by 5 bases and J by 5 bases, leaving 16 bases between them. Germline V lookup: CDR1 DFQATT, CDR2 SNEGSKA (reference sequence). The CDR3 covers 13 residues. CDR3 nucleotides: TGCAGTGCTCCCCTCGGGGAGAGAGACGAGCAGTACTTC. This sequence encodes CSAPLGERDEQYF.

This clonotype was found a few times. The chain links TRBV7-2 to TRBJ2-7, with 10 bases identical to TRBD1. CDR1 and CDR2 (germline): SGHTA, FQGNSA. V gave up 2 bases and J gave up 4 bases; unmatched junction bases: 5. This CDR3 is built from 15 residues. The CDR3 reads CASSLYPGQGYEQYF. The CDR3 bases are TGTGCCAGCAGCTTATACCCGGGACAGGGGTACGAGCAGTACTTC.

This clonotype was counted at least ten times. The chain employs TRBV5-1 and TRBJ2-1; D perhaps matches TRBD2 (5 bases). The V gene's germline CDR1 is SGHRS and CDR2 YFSETQ. The CDR3 length is 15 residues. Trimming cost V 0 bases and J 8 bases, with 15 bases left between them. The DNA for the CDR3 is TGCGCCAGCAGCTTGGTATCCGGGGTGGAGGATGAGCAGTTCTTC. This codes for CASSLVSGVEDEQFF.

This clonotype was seen many times. V and J are TRBV20-1 and TRBJ2-7; no firm D call. The CDR3 spans 13 residues. V was pared by 3 bases and J by 4 bases, with 13 bases between. CDR1 DFQATT and CDR2 SNEGSKA come from the germline V gene (reference sequence). CDR3 nucleotides: TGCAGTGCTAGGGCCTATTCCGCGTACGAGCAGTACTTC. Amino acid sequence: CSARAYSAYEQYF.

This clonotype was counted a few times. V usage is TRBV4-2 and J usage is TRBJ2-3; 10 nucleotides agree with TRBD2. The CDR3 runs 16 residues. CDR1 and CDR2 (germline): LGHNA, YNFKEQ. V was pared by 4 bases and J by 3 bases, with 7 bases of the junction left unmatched. The CDR3 sequence: CASSLFLAGATDTQYF. The CDR3 nucleotides are TGTGCCAGCAGCCTCTTCCTAGCGGGGGCTACAGATACGCAGTATTTT.

This clonotype was counted between two and nine times. The J gene is TRBJ2-1, the V gene TRBV5-6; perhaps TRBD1 as D (6 bases). The CDR3 runs 11 residues. The germline V and J ends were trimmed by 3 bases and 10 bases, with 8 bases remaining between them. Germline-derived CDR1 and CDR2 are SGHDT and YYEEEE. The CDR3 nucleotides are TGTGCCAGCAGCTACGGGACAGAGCAGTTCTTC. Encoded protein: CASSYGTEQFF.

The chain uses TRBV7-4 and TRBJ2-1, with D perhaps matching TRBD2 (6 bases). Trimming left V 8 bases short and J 2 bases short, with 10 bases between. The CDR3 loop spans 13 amino acids. Germline V gives CDR1 SGHVT, CDR2 SQSDAQ. The CDR3 spells CASCGTTYNEQFF. In DNA form, the CDR3 reads TGTGCCAGCTGCGGGACGACCTACAATGAGCAGTTCTTC.

This clonotype was found a few times. This rearrangement joins TRBV12-3 or TRBV12-4 to TRBJ1-5; TRBD1 might be the D (5 bases). There are 16 residues in the CDR3. Trimming removed 8 bases from V and 2 bases from J, with 19 bases in between. The chain's CDR3 is CASGLQGISGNQPQHF. As DNA, the CDR3 is TGTGCCAGCGGACTTCAGGGTATTTCTGGCAATCAGCCCCAGCATTTT.

This clonotype was counted ten times or more. The chain couples TRBV28 to TRBJ1-1, with D possibly matching TRBD1 (6 bases). Germline CDR1 reads MDHEN; CDR2 reads SYDVKM. The CDR3 has 14 residues. The V end lost 1 base, the J end lost 6 bases, and 12 bases lay between the germline ends. The DNA of the CDR3 is TGTGCCAGCAGTTTATCCCACCGACAGGCTGAAGCTTTCTTT. Its protein product is CASSLSHRQAEAFF.

V gene TRBV6-5 combines with J gene TRBJ2-7, with D possibly being TRBD1 (5 bases). V lost 6 bases and J 7 bases, leaving 13 bases between the germline ends. Germline V gene lookup returns CDR1 MNHEY and CDR2 SVGAGI. The CDR3 extends over 12 amino acids. DNA of the CDR3: TGTGCCAGCAGGGACACGGGTGTGGAGCAGTACTTC. Protein sequence: CASRDTGVEQYF.

The J gene is TRBJ2-7, the V gene TRBV4-3, with D hard to call. The V gene's germline CDR1 is LGHNA and CDR2 YSLEER. The CDR3 is 16 residues long. V lost 0 bases to trimming and J lost 3 bases, with 15 bases between them. As DNA, the CDR3 is TGCGCCAGCAGCCAAGAAAGATTCCGCAGTTACTACGAGCAGTACTTC. This codes for CASSQERFRSYYEQYF.

This clonotype has a handful of counts. CDR3 residues: CATSRDGNFYNEQFF. The CDR3 bases are TGTGCCACCAGCAGGGACGGTAATTTCTACAATGAGCAGTTCTTC. The rearrangement links TRBV15 to TRBJ2-1, with D unresolved. Germline V gene lookup returns CDR1 LNHNV and CDR2 YYDKDF (reference sequence). The CDR3 has 15 amino acids. V dropped 3 bases and J dropped 3 bases, with 12 bases sitting between them.